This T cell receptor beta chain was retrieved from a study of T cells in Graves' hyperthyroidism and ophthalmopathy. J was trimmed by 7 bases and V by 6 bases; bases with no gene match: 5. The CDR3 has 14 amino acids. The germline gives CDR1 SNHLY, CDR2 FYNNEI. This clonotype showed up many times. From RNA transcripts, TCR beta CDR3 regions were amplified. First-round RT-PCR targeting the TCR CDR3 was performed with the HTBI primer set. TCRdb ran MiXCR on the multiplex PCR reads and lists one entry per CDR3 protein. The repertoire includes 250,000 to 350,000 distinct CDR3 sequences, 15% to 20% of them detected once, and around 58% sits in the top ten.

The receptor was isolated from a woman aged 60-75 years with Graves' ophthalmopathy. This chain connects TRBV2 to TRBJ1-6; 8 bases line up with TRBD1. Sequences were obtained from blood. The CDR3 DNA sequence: TGTGCCAGCAGGGCCGACAGGGGCAATTCACCCCTCCACTTT. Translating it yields CASRADRGNSPLHF. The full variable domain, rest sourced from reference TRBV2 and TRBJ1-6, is EPEVTQTPSHQVTQMGQEVILRCVPISNHLYFYWYRQILGQKVEFLVSFYNNEISEKSEIFDDQFSVERPDGSNFTLKIRSTKLEDSAMYFCASRADRGNSPLHFGNGTRLTVT.